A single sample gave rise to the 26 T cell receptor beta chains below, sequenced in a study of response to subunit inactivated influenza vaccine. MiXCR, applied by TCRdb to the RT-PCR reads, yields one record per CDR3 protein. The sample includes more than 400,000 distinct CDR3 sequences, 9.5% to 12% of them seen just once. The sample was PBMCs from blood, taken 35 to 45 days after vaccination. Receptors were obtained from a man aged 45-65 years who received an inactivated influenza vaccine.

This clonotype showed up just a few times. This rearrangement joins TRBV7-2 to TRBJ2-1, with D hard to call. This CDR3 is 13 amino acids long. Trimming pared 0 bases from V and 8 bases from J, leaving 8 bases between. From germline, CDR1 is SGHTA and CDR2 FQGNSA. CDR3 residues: CASSLAGPYEQFF. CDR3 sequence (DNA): TGTGCCAGCAGCTTAGCCGGTCCATATGAGCAGTTCTTC.

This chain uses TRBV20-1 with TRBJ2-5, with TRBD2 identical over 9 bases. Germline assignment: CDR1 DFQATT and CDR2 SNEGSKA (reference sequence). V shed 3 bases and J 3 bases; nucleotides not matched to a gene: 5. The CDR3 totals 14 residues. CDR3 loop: CSASGAGGEETQYF. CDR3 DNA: TGCAGTGCTAGTGGAGCGGGGGGCGAAGAGACCCAGTACTTC.

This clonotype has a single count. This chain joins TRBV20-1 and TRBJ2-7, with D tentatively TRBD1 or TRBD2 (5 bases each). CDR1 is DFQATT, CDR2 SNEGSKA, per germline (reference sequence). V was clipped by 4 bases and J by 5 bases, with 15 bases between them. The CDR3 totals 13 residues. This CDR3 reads CSATGAARNEQYF. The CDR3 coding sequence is TGCAGTGCTACCGGGGCAGCCCGGAACGAGCAGTACTTC.

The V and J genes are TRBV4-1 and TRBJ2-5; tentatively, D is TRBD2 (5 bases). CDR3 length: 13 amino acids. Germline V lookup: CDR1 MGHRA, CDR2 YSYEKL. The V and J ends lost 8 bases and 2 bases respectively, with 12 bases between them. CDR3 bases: TGCGCCAGCCAGGCAAGCGGACAAGAGACCCAGTACTTC. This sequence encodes CASQASGQETQYF.

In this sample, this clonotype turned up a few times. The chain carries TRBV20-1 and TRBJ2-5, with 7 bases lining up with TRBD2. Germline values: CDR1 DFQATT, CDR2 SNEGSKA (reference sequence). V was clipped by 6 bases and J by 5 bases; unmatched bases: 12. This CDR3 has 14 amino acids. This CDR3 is CSAVTPGLWETQYF. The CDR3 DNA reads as TGCAGTGCGGTCACGCCGGGACTATGGGAGACCCAGTACTTC.

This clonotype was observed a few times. In DNA, the CDR3 is TGCGCCAGCAGCTCCACCGGGACTAGCGGAGATACGCAGTATTTT. It yields the protein CASSSTGTSGDTQYF. This chain joins TRBV5-1 and TRBJ2-3; 11 bases match TRBD2. CDR3 length: 15 amino acids. Trimming took 3 bases from V and 5 from J; bases not matched to a gene: 5. Germline assignment: CDR1 SGHRS and CDR2 YFSETQ. The full variable domain, its missing parts supplied by reference TRBV5-1 and TRBJ2-3, is KAGVTQTPRYLIKTRGQQVTLSCSPISGHRSVSWYQQTPGQGLQFLFEYFSETQRNKGNFPGRFSGRQFSNSRSEMNVSTLELGDSALYLCASSSTGTSGDTQYFGPGTRLTVL.

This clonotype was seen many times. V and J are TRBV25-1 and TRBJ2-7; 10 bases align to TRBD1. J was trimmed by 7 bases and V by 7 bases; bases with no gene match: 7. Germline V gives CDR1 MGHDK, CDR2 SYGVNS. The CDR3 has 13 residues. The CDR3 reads CASTRDRGGEQYF. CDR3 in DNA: TGTGCCAGCACACGGGACAGGGGAGGTGAGCAGTACTTC.

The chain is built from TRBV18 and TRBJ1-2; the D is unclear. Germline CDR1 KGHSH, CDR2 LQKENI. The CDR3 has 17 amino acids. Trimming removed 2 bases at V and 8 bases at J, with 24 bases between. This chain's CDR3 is CASSPYDQGGLVPGYTF. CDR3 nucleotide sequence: TGTGCCAGCTCACCATACGATCAAGGCGGCCTAGTTCCGGGCTACACCTTC.

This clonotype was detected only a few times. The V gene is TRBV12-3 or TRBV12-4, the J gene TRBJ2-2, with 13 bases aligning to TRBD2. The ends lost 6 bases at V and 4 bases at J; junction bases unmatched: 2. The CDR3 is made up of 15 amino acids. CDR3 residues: CASRWTSGGTGELFF. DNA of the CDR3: TGTGCCAGCAGGTGGACTAGCGGGGGCACCGGGGAGCTGTTTTTT.

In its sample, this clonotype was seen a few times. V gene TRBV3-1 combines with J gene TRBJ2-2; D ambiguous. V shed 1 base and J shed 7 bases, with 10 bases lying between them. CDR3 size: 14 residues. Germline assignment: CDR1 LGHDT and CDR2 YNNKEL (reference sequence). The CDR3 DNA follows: TGTGCCAGCAGCCAAGCCACGGATGTCGGGGAGCTGTTTTTT. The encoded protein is CASSQATDVGELFF.

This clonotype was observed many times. The chain's CDR3 is CASSLAGTSGSYNEQFF. DNA for the CDR3: TGTGCCAGCAGCTTGGCGGGGACTAGCGGGAGCTACAATGAGCAGTTCTTC. This chain joins TRBV7-2 and TRBJ2-1; 14 bases fit TRBD2. V lost 3 bases and J lost 3; bases outside the gene matches: 4. The CDR3 has 17 residues. The germline V gene has CDR1 SGHTA and CDR2 FQGNSA.

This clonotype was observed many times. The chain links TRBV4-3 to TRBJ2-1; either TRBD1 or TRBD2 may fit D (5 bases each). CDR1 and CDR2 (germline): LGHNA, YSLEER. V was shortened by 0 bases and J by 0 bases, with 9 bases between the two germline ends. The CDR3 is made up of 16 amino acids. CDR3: CASSQDRDGSYNEQFF. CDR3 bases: TGCGCCAGCAGCCAAGACCGGGACGGCTCCTACAATGAGCAGTTCTTC.

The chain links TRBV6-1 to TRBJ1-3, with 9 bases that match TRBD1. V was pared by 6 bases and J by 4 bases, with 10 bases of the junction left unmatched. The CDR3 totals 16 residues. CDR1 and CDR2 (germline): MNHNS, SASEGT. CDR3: CASRQGQGSSGNTIYF. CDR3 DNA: TGTGCCAGCAGACAGGGACAGGGCTCCTCCGGAAACACCATATATTTT.

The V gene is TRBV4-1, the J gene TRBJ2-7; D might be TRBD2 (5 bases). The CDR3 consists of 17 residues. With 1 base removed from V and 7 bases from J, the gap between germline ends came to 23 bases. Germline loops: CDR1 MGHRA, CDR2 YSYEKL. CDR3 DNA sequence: TGCGCCAGCAGCCAAGCTGGAAGCGGCGGAGTGGGTAGTGAGCAGTACTTC. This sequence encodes CASSQAGSGGVGSEQYF.

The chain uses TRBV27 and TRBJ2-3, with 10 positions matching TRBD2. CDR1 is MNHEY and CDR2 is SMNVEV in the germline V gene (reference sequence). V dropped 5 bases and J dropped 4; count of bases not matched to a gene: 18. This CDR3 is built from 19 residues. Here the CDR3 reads CASSPLDREASGGADTQYF. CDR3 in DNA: TGTGCCAGCAGTCCCCTAGATCGGGAGGCTAGCGGGGGAGCAGATACGCAGTATTTT.

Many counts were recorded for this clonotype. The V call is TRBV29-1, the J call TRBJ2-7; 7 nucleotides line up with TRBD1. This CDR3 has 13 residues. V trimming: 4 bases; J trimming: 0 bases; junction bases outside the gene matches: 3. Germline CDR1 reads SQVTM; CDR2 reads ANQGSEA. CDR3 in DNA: TGCAGCGTTGGTACAGGGGTCTCCTACGAGCAGTACTTC. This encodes CSVGTGVSYEQYF.

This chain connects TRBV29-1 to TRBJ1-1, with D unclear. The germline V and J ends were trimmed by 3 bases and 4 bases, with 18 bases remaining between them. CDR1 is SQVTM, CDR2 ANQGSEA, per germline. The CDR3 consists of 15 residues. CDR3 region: CSVEGPQRKGTEAFF. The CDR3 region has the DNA TGCAGCGTTGAGGGTCCACAGAGGAAGGGCACTGAAGCTTTCTTT.

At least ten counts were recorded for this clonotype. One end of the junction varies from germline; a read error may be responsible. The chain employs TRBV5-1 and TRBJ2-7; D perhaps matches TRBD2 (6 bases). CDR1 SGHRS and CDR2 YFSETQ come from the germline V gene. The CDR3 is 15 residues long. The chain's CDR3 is CASSLGFEGRSEQYF. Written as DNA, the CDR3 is TGCGCCAGCAGTTTGGGGTTCGAGGGGAGGTCCGAGCAGTACTTC.

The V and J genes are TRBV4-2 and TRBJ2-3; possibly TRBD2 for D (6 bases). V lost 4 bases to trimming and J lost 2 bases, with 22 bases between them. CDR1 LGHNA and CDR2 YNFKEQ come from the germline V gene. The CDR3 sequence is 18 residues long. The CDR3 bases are TGTGCCAGCAGCCCAACAGGAGGGGCGGGGCGGTCCACAGATACGCAGTATTTT. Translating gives CASSPTGGAGRSTDTQYF.

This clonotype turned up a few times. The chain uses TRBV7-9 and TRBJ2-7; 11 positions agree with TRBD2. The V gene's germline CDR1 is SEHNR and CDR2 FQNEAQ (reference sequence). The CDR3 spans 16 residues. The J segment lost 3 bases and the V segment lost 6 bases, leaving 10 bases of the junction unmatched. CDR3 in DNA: TGTGCCAGCAGACCACCAATAGCGGGAGGGGGCTACGAGCAGTACTTC. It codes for CASRPPIAGGGYEQYF. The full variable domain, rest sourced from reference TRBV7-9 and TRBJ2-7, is DTGVSQNPRHKITKRGQNVTFRCDPISEHNRLYWYRQTLGQGPEFLTYFQNEAQLEKSRLLSDRFSAERPKGSFSTLEIQRTEQGDSAMYLCASRPPIAGGGYEQYFGPGTRLTVT.

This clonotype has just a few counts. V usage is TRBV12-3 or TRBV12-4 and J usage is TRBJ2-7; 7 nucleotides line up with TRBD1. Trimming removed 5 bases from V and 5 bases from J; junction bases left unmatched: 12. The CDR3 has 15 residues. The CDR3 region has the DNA TGTGCCAGCAGTAAAGGGACAGTAATATCCCACGAGCAGTACTTC. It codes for CASSKGTVISHEQYF.

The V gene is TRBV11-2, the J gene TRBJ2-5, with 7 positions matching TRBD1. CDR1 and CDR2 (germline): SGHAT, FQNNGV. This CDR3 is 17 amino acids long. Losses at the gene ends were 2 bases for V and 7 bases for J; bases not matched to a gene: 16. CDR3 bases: TGTGCCAGCAGCTTAACGTTAGGGGGCGATAAGGTCGGGACCCAGTACTTC. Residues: CASSLTLGGDKVGTQYF. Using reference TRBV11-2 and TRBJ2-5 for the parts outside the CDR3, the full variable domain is EAGVAQSPRYKIIEKRQSVAFWCNPISGHATLYWYQQILGQGPKLLIQFQNNGVVDDSQLPKDRFSAERLKGVDSTLKIQPAKLEDSAVYLCASSLTLGGDKVGTQYFGPGTRLLVL.

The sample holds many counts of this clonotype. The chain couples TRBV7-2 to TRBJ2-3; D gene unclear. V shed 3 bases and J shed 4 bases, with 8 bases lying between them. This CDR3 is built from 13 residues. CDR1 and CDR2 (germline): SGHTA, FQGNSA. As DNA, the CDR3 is TGTGCCAGCAGCTTGGGTTTTTCAGATACGCAGTATTTT. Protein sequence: CASSLGFSDTQYF.

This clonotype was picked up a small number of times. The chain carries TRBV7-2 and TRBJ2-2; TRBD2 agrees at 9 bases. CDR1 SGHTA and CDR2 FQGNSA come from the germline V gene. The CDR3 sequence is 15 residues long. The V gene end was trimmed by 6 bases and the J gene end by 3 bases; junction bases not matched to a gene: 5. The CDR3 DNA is TGTGCCAGCAGGTTAACTAGCGGGCACACCGGGGAGCTGTTTTTT. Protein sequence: CASRLTSGHTGELFF.

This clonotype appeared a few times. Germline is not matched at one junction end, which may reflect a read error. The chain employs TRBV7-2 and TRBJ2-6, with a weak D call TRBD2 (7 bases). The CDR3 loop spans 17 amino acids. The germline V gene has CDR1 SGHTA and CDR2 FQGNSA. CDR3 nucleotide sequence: TGTGCCAGCAGCTTATCAGGGGCGGGAGCTGGGGCCAACGTCCTGACTTTT. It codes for CASSLSGAGAGANVLTF.

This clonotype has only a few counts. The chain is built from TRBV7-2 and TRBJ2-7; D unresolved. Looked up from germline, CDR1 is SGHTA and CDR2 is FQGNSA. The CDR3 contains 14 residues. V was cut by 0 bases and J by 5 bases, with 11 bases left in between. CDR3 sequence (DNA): TGTGCCAGCAGCTTAGCGCGCCTAGGGAACGAGCAGTACTTC. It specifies CASSLARLGNEQYF.